This T cell receptor (beta chain) was identified in a study of CD8 T cells in Susac syndrome. The CDR3 is 12 amino acids. Germline-derived CDR1 and CDR2 are GTSNPN and SVGIG (reference sequence). Trimming cost V 0 bases and J 12 bases; bases outside gene matches: 4. When the RNA was reverse transcribed, random hexamers were used with an input of roughly 0.45 to 1 ug. TCRdb re-derived calls from the immunoSEQ multiplex PCR reads in MiXCR, one entry per CDR3 protein. This table has 200,000 to 300,000 distinct CDR3 sequences, approximately 95% appearing once. This receptor was identified in a human donor with Susac syndrome. The chain links TRBV30 to TRBJ2-3; 9 bases align to TRBD1. Sequencing used CD4+ T cells from PBMCs. The CDR3 coding sequence is TGTGCCTGGAGTGTTGGGGACAGGGTTCAGTATTTT. This translates into CAWSVGDRVQYF.